This T cell receptor beta chain originates from a study of control samples from healthy donors and cancer patients. Method: immunoSEQ multiplex PCR; TCRdb's copy keeps in-frame clones and lacks some. The repertoire holds around 140,000 clones, with about 90% as singletons. The germline gives CDR1 SNHLY, CDR2 FYNNEI. The CDR3 extends over 14 amino acids. The germline V and J ends were trimmed by 2 bases and 1 base, with 9 bases remaining between them. The V and J genes are TRBV2 and TRBJ2-7; a weak D match, TRBD1 (6 bases). The clonotype was recovered from a woman in her 50s in good health. The sample comprised blood. In nucleotides, the CDR3 is TGTGCCAGCAGTGAACAGGGGCCTTCCTACGAGCAGTACTTC. It encodes CASSEQGPSYEQYF.